This T cell receptor beta chain appears in the sequencing data of a study of T cell repertoires in cytomegalovirus infection. Study background: CMV epitopes that were recently identified and HLA-C-restricted were used alongside well-studied HLA-B-restricted ones. Evidence of both CMV infection and a matching HLA type came from public TCR beta signatures.

Regarding the study as a whole: The ex vivo response showed dominance by HLA-C-restricted CMV-specific TCR beta clonotypes. People with CMV and the relevant HLA were identified by cumulative public TCR beta family frequency.

One entry per CDR3 protein, called by TCRdb with MiXCR from the reads. The sample has about 740,000 distinct CDR3 sequences, about 30% seen once. To note about this clonotype: The antigen is not known.

This CDR3 spans 14 amino acids. V lost 3 bases and J 0 bases, leaving 7 bases between the germline ends. Per germline, CDR1 LGHNA and CDR2 YSLEER. This chain connects TRBV4-3 to TRBJ2-3; D uncertain. This receptor was identified in a human donor in good health (CMV status not recorded). Some clones in this sample may be carry-over from other donors' samples. The sample here was cultured PBMCs, taken from culture after CMV antigen stimulation. Written as DNA, the CDR3 is TGCGCCAGCAGCCAGGGTTCTAGCACAGATACGCAGTATTTT. Residues: CASSQGSSTDTQYF.